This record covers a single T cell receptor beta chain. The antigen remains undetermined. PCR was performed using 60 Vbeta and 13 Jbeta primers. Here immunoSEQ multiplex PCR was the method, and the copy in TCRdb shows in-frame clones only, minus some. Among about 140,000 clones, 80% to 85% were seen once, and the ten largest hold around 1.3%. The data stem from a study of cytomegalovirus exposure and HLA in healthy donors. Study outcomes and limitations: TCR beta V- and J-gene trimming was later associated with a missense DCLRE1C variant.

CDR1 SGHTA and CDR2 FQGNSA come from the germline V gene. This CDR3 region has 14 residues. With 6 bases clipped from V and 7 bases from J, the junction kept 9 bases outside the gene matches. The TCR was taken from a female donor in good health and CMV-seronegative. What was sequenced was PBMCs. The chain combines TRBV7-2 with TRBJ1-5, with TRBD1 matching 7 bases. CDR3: CASSARQGGQPQHF. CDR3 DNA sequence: TGTGCCAGCAGTGCGAGACAGGGAGGACAGCCCCAGCATTTT.